The clone carrying this TCR beta chain has at least ten counts. Its antigen is unknown. The sample is drawn from a study of T-cell reconstitution after alpha-beta-depleted transplantation in children. It was with unique molecular identifiers that the TCRbeta library was prepared. TCRdb used MiXCR to reprocess the PCR reads, holding one entry per CDR3 protein. The profile shows some 300,000 distinct CDR3 sequences, about a tenth of them singletons. Study observations and caveats: A year post-transplant, T-cell counts and diversity derived mostly from newly produced T cells. Certain patients had high TCRbeta diversity at day 60, and it came from recipient T cells and thymic progenitors that survived. Roughly two months post-transplant, alpha-beta T cells reportedly originated from several hundred graft clones that had expanded.

CDR1 is LGHNA and CDR2 is YNFKEQ in the germline V gene. Losses at the gene ends were 3 bases for V and 2 bases for J; bases not matched to a gene: 6. The CDR3 runs 15 residues. The TCR was taken from a boy in the first two years of life with acute myeloid leukemia, due to receive a stem cell transplant. The V call is TRBV4-2, the J call TRBJ2-5; the match to TRBD2 covers 7 bases. The specimen comprised PBMCs, sampled before TCRalphabeta/CD19-depleted stem cell transplant. Written as DNA, the CDR3 is TGTGCCAGCAGCCAGCTCGCGGGGGAGCAAGAGACCCAGTACTTC. Translated, it gives CASSQLAGEQETQYF.